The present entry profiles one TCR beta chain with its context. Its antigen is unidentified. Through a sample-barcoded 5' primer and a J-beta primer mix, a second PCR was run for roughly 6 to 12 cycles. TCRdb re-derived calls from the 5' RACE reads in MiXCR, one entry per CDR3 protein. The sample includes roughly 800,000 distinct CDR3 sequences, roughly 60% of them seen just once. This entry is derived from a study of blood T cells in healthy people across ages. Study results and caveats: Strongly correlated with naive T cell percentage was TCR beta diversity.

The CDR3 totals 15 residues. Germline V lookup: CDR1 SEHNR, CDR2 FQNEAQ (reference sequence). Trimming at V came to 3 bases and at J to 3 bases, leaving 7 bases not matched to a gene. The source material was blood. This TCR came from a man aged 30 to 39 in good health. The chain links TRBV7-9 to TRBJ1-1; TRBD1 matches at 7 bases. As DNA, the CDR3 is TGTGCCAGCAGCTTTCCCCCAGGGGGGGACACTGAAGCTTTCTTT. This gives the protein CASSFPPGGDTEAFF. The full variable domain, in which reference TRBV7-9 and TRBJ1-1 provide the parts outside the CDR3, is DTGVSQNPRHKITKRGQNVTFRCDPISEHNRLYWYRQTLGQGPEFLTYFQNEAQLEKSRLLSDRFSAERPKGSFSTLEIQRTEQGDSAMYLCASSFPPGGDTEAFFGQGTRLTVV.